This T cell receptor beta chain was retrieved from a study of blood T cell repertoires in COVID-19. Looking at the study overall: The study drew acute and convalescent COVID-19 samples from the United States, Italy and Spain. T cells, B-cell-depleted T cells, or PBMCs provided the cDNA or gDNA that served as material.

Germline values: CDR1 LGHNA, CDR2 YNFKEQ. The CDR3 is 15 amino acids. Trimming took off 2 bases at V and 1 base at J, with 11 bases between the two ends. In the source study's methods: Estimation of nucleated cell counts relied on the amplification of reference gene primers. The assay was immunoSEQ multiplex PCR, and TCRdb's table has in-frame clones only and misses some. That table supplies the V and J calls and clone size; D and trimming were determined from the DNA. The table has about 260,000 clones, 80% to 90% seen once. This clone was recorded only once. The genes are TRBV4-2 and TRBJ1-1; TRBD1 is a possible D gene (6 bases). This clonotype originated in a woman in her thirties or forties with acute or convalescent COVID-19. Sequencing input: peripheral blood. The CDR3: CASSQRGEGNTEAFF. In nucleotides, the CDR3 is TGTGCCAGCAGCCAAAGGGGGGAGGGGAACACTGAAGCTTTCTTT.